Only a few counts were recorded for the clone carrying this T cell receptor (beta chain). Its antigen is as yet unknown. The data were obtained in a study of T cell repertoires in cytomegalovirus infection. Study-wide points: The ex vivo response showed dominance by HLA-C-restricted CMV-specific TCR beta clonotypes.

TCRdb passed the reads through MiXCR, listing each CDR3 protein once. The repertoire includes around 570,000 distinct CDR3 sequences, 40% of them detected once, and more than 40% sits in the top ten. Germline V gene sequence: CDR1 MNHNY, CDR2 SVGAGI (reference sequence). V was trimmed by 5 bases and J by 0 bases, leaving 11 bases between them. The CDR3 loop spans 14 amino acids. The V call is TRBV6-6, the J call TRBJ2-7, with no clear D. The specimen comprised cultured PBMCs, sampled from culture after CMV antigen stimulation. The clonotype was recovered from a human donor in good health (CMV status not recorded). Some clones in this sample may be carry-over from other donors' samples. Here the CDR3 reads CASSNPRNSYEQYF. The CDR3 bases are TGTGCCAGCAGTAACCCCAGGAACTCCTACGAGCAGTACTTC.